This T cell receptor (beta chain) was sequenced during a study of Tregs in tolerant kidney transplant recipients (dated by TCRdb to about 2019). Context from the whole study: The transplants used related donors with nonmyeloablative bone marrow transplantation, and mixed chimerism in the human trials was transient. The study used TCRbeta sequencing to identify donor-specific regulatory T cells before combined kidney and bone marrow transplantation, then tracked those cells after transplant. The investigation overall reported the following: Because the study included only a small number of patients, the results must be confirmed in larger populations and under other immunosuppression protocols. Biological reproducibility was not examined directly, but technical replication error appeared to be minimal. Expanding Tregs with activated donor B cells appeared to identify the most biologically relevant and donor-specific TCRbeta repertoire. In tolerant patients, donor-specific Tregs expanded more than Tregs overall, which suggests antigen-driven rather than nonspecific expansion. PCR primers changed over time for some patients, so nucleotide-level comparison across those patients' samples was not possible.

The intended sense of this specimen's time point label: blood sample drawn before combined kidney and bone marrow transplant. Thawed PBMCs were FACS-sorted into unstimulated Tregs (CD4+CD25+CD127-), CD4+ non-Tregs (CD4+CD25-), CD4 cells and CD8 cells. A few combined kidney and bone marrow transplant recipients from the ITN036ST trial were included as patients, and samples were available only from these trial subjects. Healthy control blood was processed to PBMCs with a Ficoll density gradient and then cryopreserved, whereas patient PBMCs were collected both before and after transplant. Genomic DNA was extracted from sorted cells with the QIAGEN DNeasy Blood and Tissue Kit for TCRbeta CDR3 sequencing. High-throughput TCRbeta CDR3 sequencing was carried out commercially through immunoSEQ, with PCR amplification with bias correction and internal controls included. Regarding the original processing steps: Unique productive TCRbeta sequences were defined by CDR3 nucleotide sequence where primers matched, and otherwise by CDR3 amino acid sequence together with Vbeta and Jbeta genes. Sorting error was corrected by removing sequences shared between sorted populations at a frequency ratio of 2:1 or less, and the remaining shared sequences were assigned to the higher population. Sequences were defined as donor-reactive when expanded at least 5-fold in CFSE-low cells versus unstimulated cells and present at a frequency of at least 0.01% in CFSE-low cells. Jensen-Shannon divergence calculated on the top 100 TCRbeta sequences ranked by frequency was used to measure repertoire divergence. For any sample with multiple sequencing runs, sorting error was corrected in each run separately before the runs were pooled. TCRdb mirrors the immuneACCESS table, restricted to in-frame sequences. Some clones are absent from its copies; in checked studies, under half trace to an unresolved V gene, and the reason for the others is unknown. Clone size and V and J calls were adopted from that table, with D and trimming inferred from the DNA. The sample table shows approximately 67,000 clones, and 80% to 95% are seen once. About 10% of the sample belongs to the ten largest clones.

On this clone: Its antigen has not been determined. Within one base of it there is no much larger clone, and no base qualities were kept.

CDR1 and CDR2, per the germline V gene, are SGHDT and YYEEEE. V is cut by 0 bases and J by 5 bases, and the space between the germline ends is 11 bases. The CDR3 covers 14 residues, taking in both the cysteine and the phenylalanine. Of all the DNA, just the CDR3 is kept, 42 bases in frame from base 1. The sequence was obtained from a human donor who received a combined kidney and bone marrow transplant. The starting material was CD8+ T cells from blood, obtained before the transplant. The chain is encoded by TRBV5-6 joined to TRBJ1-1; the D gene is not confidently resolved. The CDR3 in this case is CASSLGPGWTEAFF. The nucleotide sequence is TGTGCCAGCAGCTTGGGACCCGGGTGGACTGAAGCTTTCTTT.